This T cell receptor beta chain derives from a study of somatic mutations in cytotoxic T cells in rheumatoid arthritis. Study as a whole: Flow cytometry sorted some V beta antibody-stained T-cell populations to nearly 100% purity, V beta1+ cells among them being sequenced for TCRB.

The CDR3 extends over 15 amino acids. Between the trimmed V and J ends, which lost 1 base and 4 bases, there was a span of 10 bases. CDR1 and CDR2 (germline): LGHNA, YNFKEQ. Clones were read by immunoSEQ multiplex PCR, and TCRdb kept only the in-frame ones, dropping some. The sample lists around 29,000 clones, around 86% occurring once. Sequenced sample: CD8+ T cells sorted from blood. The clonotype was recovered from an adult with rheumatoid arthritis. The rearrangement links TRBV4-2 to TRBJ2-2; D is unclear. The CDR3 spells CASSQGLVGTGELFF. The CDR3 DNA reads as TGTGCCAGCAGCCAAGGGTTAGTCGGCACCGGGGAGCTGTTTTTT.